This T cell receptor (beta chain) is from a study of cytomegalovirus exposure and HLA in healthy donors (dated by TCRdb to about 2017). At the level of the whole study: An earlier analysis of several hundred of the donors reported more than 250 Gb of sequence data and some 120 million unique TCR beta sequences from approximately 180 million T cells. Of the roughly 390 genotyped donors, around 81% fell in the genetic ancestry cluster associated with self-reported Caucasian donors. Donor age, sex, ethnicity and CMV serostatus were compiled alongside the repertoire data. The later analysis used no new phenotypic data to find candidate immune exposures, relying instead on TCR beta sequences and their occurrence across donors. An earlier analysis of nearly 600 of the donors applied high-throughput TCR beta sequencing to assess whether each TCR beta V gene segment acted as functional or pseudogenic. On average, 235,054 unique TCR beta nucleotide sequences were sequenced per donor among 350 to 400 genotyped donors of the cohort, with 15% to 20% of those sequences being non-productive. A later analysis re-analyzed previously published TCR beta repertoires from about 730 donors and added high-resolution HLA genotyping to study TCR occurrence patterns. High-throughput TCR immunosequencing, statistical association of individual TCRs with disease status, and machine learning were combined to predict cytomegalovirus infection status. The study aimed to test whether signatures of past pathogen exposure could be identified by cataloging public T cell receptors. Typing coverage differed by locus: A, B, C, DRB1 and DQB1 were typed in roughly 629-630 donors, DQA1 in about 510, DPA1 in roughly 590, and DPB1 in around 440. Class I and class II HLA loci were covered by the typing at four-digit resolution. All discovery cohort repertoires had been generated on a single sequencing platform. The study used immunosequencing to profile the T cell repertoires of hundreds of subjects and linked those repertoires to cytomegalovirus serostatus. Roughly five DR-DQ haplotypes were handled as single units for association and clustering because linkage in the cohort was strong. In a later genetic analysis, genome-wide SNP genotypes for about 55% of the roughly 670 donors were used, and that subset was treated as a discovery cohort. About 300 gigabases of sequencing data and tens of millions of unique TCR sequences were included in an early release covering around 650 HLA-typed donors. Along with the approximately 700-subject first cohort, a separate validation cohort of over 90 different subjects was used.

Library preparation employed the immunoSEQ multiplex PCR assay. For the multiplex PCR, a mixture combining 60 forward primers for TCR Vbeta segments and 13 reverse primers for TCR Jbeta segments was used. Amplification of the CDR3 region of rearranged TCR beta genes was performed with a multiplex PCR assay on genomic DNA. The amplified TCR beta libraries were sequenced on the Illumina HiSeq System as 87-base-pair reads. The paper's data handling went like this. A later analysis tallied 75 million to 95 million unique TCR beta chains across the 600 to 700 repertoires, and about 12 million of those chains were shared by two or more donors. A nearest-neighbor algorithm error-corrected the raw reads and collapsed the reads into unique sequences, merging closely related sequences to remove PCR and sequencing errors. V, D and J gene segments were assigned by aligning CDR3 sequences to IMGT reference sequences. For a sequence to be retained, a match of at least six nucleotides to both a V gene segment and a J gene segment was required. A rearrangement was called productive if the CDR3 had no stop codons and remained in frame with V and J, and every other rearrangement was called non-productive. CDR3 was defined by IMGT convention, running from the second conserved V-encoded cysteine to the conserved J-encoded phenylalanine. The earlier analysis of 587 of the donors excluded any sequence lacking an unambiguous match to a single V gene segment. An earlier analysis of several hundred of the donors called V segments functional above 56.7% productive rearrangements and segregating when the between-donor standard deviation exceeded 5%. A statistical classification framework was built to diagnose cytomegalovirus status from the catalog of TCR beta chain sequences. V and J gene assignment, in a later analysis, came from comparing TCR nucleotide sequences with IMGT/GENE-DB human TR gene sequences. The TCRdist pipeline was used in a later analysis to assign CDR3 sequences and most-parsimonious VDJ recombination scenarios. In a later analysis, every TCR beta chain was defined by the combination of its CDR3 amino acid sequence and its V-gene family, and reads without a unique V-gene family were dropped. In a later analysis, nearly 600 highly shared, low-generation-probability nucleotide sequences were removed to address suspected cross-contamination and a sequencing artifact. In a later analysis, a clonal expansion index for each public chain was calculated from normalized within-repertoire ranks of inferred template counts. In a later analysis, generation probabilities were computed using a VDJ recombination model fitted to out-of-frame rearrangements, and the results were checked against IGoR. A later analysis scored TCR-TCR, TCR-HLA and TCR-CMV co-occurrence with hypergeometric tests, applying a repertoire-size bias correction to TCR pairs. To estimate false discovery rates, a later analysis permuted the HLA or CMV assignments 20 times. A later analysis grouped co-occurring TCRs with DBSCAN, adding TCRdist sequence similarity when clustering within HLA-allele-positive subsets. Repertoires with fewer than 30,000 or more than 120,000 public chains were left out of co-occurrence clustering, as were about five repertoires with anomalous nucleotide sharing. The table was pulled from immuneACCESS by TCRdb, which kept in-frame rearrangements only. Such tables lose some clones; where checked, under half of the loss comes from unresolved V genes, and the rest has no known cause. That table supplies the V and J calls and clone size; D and trimming were determined from the DNA. The sample contains under 200,000 clones, 10% to 15% of them found a single time. Clones ranked in the top ten supply 7.8% of the sample.

CDR1 and CDR2, looked up from the germline V gene, are SGDLS and YYNGEE. The CDR3 starts with the cysteine, ends with the phenylalanine, and has 16 residues. Solely the CDR3 DNA is kept, with 48 bases framed from the first base. Relative to germline, V is missing 1 base and J is missing 4 bases, with 5 bases of the junction outside any gene match. The cohort comprised 670 or so healthy bone marrow donors. Cohort members were all nominally healthy when sampled, although unrecorded immune exposures were likely present. The donor tested CMV seropositive, placing the donor among the 250 to 350 seropositive members of the cohort. A peripheral blood sample was provided by each donor, and peripheral blood mononuclear cells were used for TCR beta sequencing. The Qiagen DNeasy Blood Extraction Kit was used to extract genomic DNA from the blood cell samples. Notes on this clone: There is no known antigen for this receptor. There are no base qualities to consult, and no much larger clone falls within one base.

Paper-wide results and their limitations: The classifier was reported to diagnose cytomegalovirus status with high specificity and sensitivity in both the original and validation cohorts. Broadly in line with IMGT annotations, most TCR beta V segments showed up in productive rearrangements about 87% or about 30% of the time in an earlier analysis of about 500 of the donors. It was suggested by the authors that the approach could potentially be generalized to other disease states and immunological phenotypes. Linkage disequilibrium might explain the correlated functional status among segregating V segments, but an unknown experimental factor could not be ruled out. A later analysis found that most CMV-associated TCR beta chains appeared HLA-restricted, with HLA associations seemingly driven largely by CMV exposure. In a later genetic analysis, a missense DCLRE1C variant was associated with V-gene and J-gene trimming of TCR beta chains, and the association was replicated in an independent cohort. At a false discovery rate of 0.05, a later analysis linked 15,000 to 20,000 TCR beta sequences to specific HLA alleles. A later analysis reported that several top co-occurrence clusters appeared linked to parvovirus B19, influenza, CMV and Epstein-Barr virus. The study listed 150 to 200 TCR beta chains as associated with cytomegalovirus. A group of highly shared sequence variants was considered likely to be a technical artifact of the sequencing pipeline. A later analysis found that HLA-associated TCR beta chains were more clonally expanded and had lower generation probabilities than equally common non-associated chains. Immune exposure information for the cohort was limited to CMV serostatus. HLA typing was unavailable for some donors at each locus, so association tests used only the typed subset. Because the 87-base-pair reads could not distinguish some IMGT-functional V segments, including TRBV6-2 and TRBV6-3, those segments were excluded. When HLA alleles, especially DR and DQ, strongly co-occurred, attributing TCR associations to individual alleles was difficult. In vitro tests confirmed that a few of the cytomegalovirus-associated TCR beta chains recognize cytomegalovirus antigens. In a later genetic analysis, fewer N-insertions in productive TCRs were reported among donors in an Asian-associated ancestry cluster than the approximately 630-donor mean. Fewer than 20 rarely observed V segments, including chromosome 9 orphons, were excluded from the earlier analysis of almost 600 of the donors because counts were too low. A further reported finding was that TCR beta sequences accurately predicted the HLA-A and HLA-B alleles for most subjects in the first cohort. Most TCR sequences were observed very rarely across donors, whereas some public TCRs were present in many individuals. Only TCR beta chains were sequenced in this cohort, and the absence of alpha or paired-chain data limited detectable features. Sequencing depth was assumed to be roughly uniform across donors in the presence/absence analyses, though that assumption may not hold. In a later analysis, TCR association rates were found to vary across HLA loci, with the most associated TCRs seen for DRB1 alleles and the fewest for HLA-C alleles.

The V gene is TRBV9 and the J gene is TRBJ1-1, with 12 junctional bases fitting TRBD1. The receptor was derived from a man aged 50 to 60 in good health and CMV-seropositive. The source material was PBMCs. The nucleotides read TGTGCCAGCAGCGTAACGGGACAGGGGGCTGCCACTGAAGCTTTCTTT. It codes for CASSVTGQGAATEAFF. Beyond the CDR3, the reference TRBV9 and TRBJ1-1 genes provide the residues; the full variable domain reads: DSGVTQTPKHLITATGQRVTLRCSPRSGDLSVYWYQQSLDQGLQFLIQYYNGEERAKGNILERFSAQQFPDLHSELNLSSLELGDSALYFCASSVTGQGAATEAFFGQGTRLTVV.